This entry lists 26 T cell receptor beta chains sequenced from one sample in a study of beta chain features in type 1 diabetes. Since all of the isolated RNA was reverse transcribed, expressed TCRB transcripts were what got sequenced. TCRdb's copy holds only in-frame clones and misses some; the assay was immunoSEQ multiplex PCR. The sample comprises around 280,000 clones, about 8% of which are singletons, and roughly 1% rests with the top ten. The specimen was central memory CD4+ T cells from blood. The origin of the receptors is a woman between 18 and 30 years old in good health.

The CDR3 bases are TGTGCCAGCAATAAAGCCAGCGGGAGAGGAGAGCAGTACTTC. Translated: CASNKASGRGEQYF. The chain employs TRBV7-2 and TRBJ2-7; 8 bases line up with TRBD2. CDR1 is SGHTA, CDR2 FQGNSA, per germline. J lost 7 bases, V lost 7 bases, and 12 bases had no gene match. This CDR3 has 14 amino acids. Full variable domain (rest looked up from reference TRBV7-2 and TRBJ2-7): GAGVSQSPSNKVTEKGKDVELRCDPISGHTALYWYRQSLGQGLEFLIYFQGNSAPDKSGLPSDRFSAERTGGSVSTLTIQRTQQEDSAVYLCASNKASGRGEQYFGPGTRLTVT.

This clone was counted only a few times. The chain uses TRBV6-5 and TRBJ1-6, with D unclear. In germline, CDR1 is MNHEY, CDR2 SVGAGI. V lost 6 bases, J lost 5 bases, and 5 bases lay in between. The CDR3 runs to 12 residues. The CDR3 region is CASRMNNSPLHF. CDR3 nucleotide sequence: TGTGCCAGCAGGATGAATAATTCACCCCTCCACTTT.

V is TRBV28 and J is TRBJ1-2; D is unclear. V lost 6 bases, J lost 9 bases, and 11 bases lay in between. Germline-derived CDR1 and CDR2 are MDHEN and SYDVKM. The CDR3 has 11 residues. The CDR3 loop is CASRQSRSYTF. CDR3 coding DNA: TGTGCCAGCAGGCAGAGTAGGAGCTACACCTTC.

This clone was recorded at least ten times. Different DNA sequences within this sample yield the same CDR3. V is TRBV7-2 and J is TRBJ2-2; D gene uncertain. This CDR3 is built from 12 residues. Germline assignment: CDR1 SGHTA and CDR2 FQGNSA. Trimming removed 3 bases at V and 5 bases at J, with 4 bases between. The CDR3 DNA reads as TGTGCCAGCAGCTTCGTGACCGGGGAGCTGTTTTTT. Translating gives CASSFVTGELFF.

This clone occurred a few times. The chain links TRBV6-5 to TRBJ2-3; 8 nucleotides line up with TRBD2. From germline, CDR1 is MNHEY and CDR2 SVGAGI. The CDR3 spans 15 residues. V trimming: 4 bases; J trimming: 0 bases; junction bases outside the gene matches: 3. Here the CDR3 reads CASSLAGFSTDTQYF. CDR3 coding DNA: TGTGCCAGCAGTTTAGCGGGATTTAGCACAGATACGCAGTATTTT.

The DNA for the CDR3 is TGTGCCAGCTCACCACGACAGGGTGGAGACACCGGGGAGCTGTTTTTT. Its protein product is CASSPRQGGDTGELFF. The chain joins TRBV18 to TRBJ2-2; 7 positions agree with TRBD1. V dropped 1 base and J dropped 3; count of bases not matched to a gene: 5. There are 16 residues in the CDR3. Germline CDR1 KGHSH, CDR2 LQKENI.

This clone appeared a few times. The chain joins TRBV7-2 to TRBJ2-2, with no clear D. Germline V gives CDR1 SGHTA, CDR2 FQGNSA. The CDR3 has 12 amino acids. V was shortened by 6 bases and J by 3 bases, with 5 bases between the two germline ends. CDR3 coding DNA: TGTGCCAGCAGACGGGACACCGGGGAGCTGTTTTTT. It encodes CASRRDTGELFF.

The V call is TRBV4-2, the J call TRBJ2-3; D possibly uses TRBD1 or TRBD2 (7 bases each). The CDR3 runs 15 residues. CDR1 is LGHNA, CDR2 YNFKEQ, per germline. With 0 bases removed from V and 5 bases from J, the gap between germline ends came to 12 bases. The CDR3 coding sequence is TGTGCCAGCAGCCAAGAAAGCGGGACAGTAGATACGCAGTATTTT. Translated: CASSQESGTVDTQYF.

This clone was found a few times. The chain carries TRBV7-2 and TRBJ2-7; 7 bases are shared with TRBD2. CDR3 length: 16 amino acids. V lost 2 bases to trimming and J lost 1 base; unmatched junction nucleotides: 8. The V gene's germline CDR1 is SGHTA and CDR2 FQGNSA. DNA of the CDR3: TGTGCCAGCAGCTTAAGAATTAGCGGGCCTTCCTACGAGCAGTACTTC. It specifies CASSLRISGPSYEQYF.

In its sample, this clone was seen a few times. A far more abundant clone sits one base away, making this likely a read error. The chain joins TRBV30 to TRBJ2-6; possibly TRBD1 or TRBD2 for D (6 bases each). Germline V gene sequence: CDR1 GTSNPN, CDR2 SVGIG (reference sequence). Trimming took off 6 bases at V and 0 bases at J, with 18 bases between the two ends. The CDR3 consists of 17 residues. CDR3 in amino acids: CACSTGASASGANVLTF. The CDR3 region has the DNA TGTGCCTGCTCTACGGGGGCTTCGGCCTCTGGGGCCAACGTCCTGACTTTC.

The chain carries TRBV2 and TRBJ2-1, with TRBD2 matching 7 bases. With V trimmed by 6 bases and J by 5 bases, 13 bases remained unmatched. CDR3 size: 16 residues. Germline-derived CDR1 and CDR2 are SNHLY and FYNNEI. CDR3 loop: CASSPKGASGHNEQFF. The CDR3 nucleotides are TGTGCCAGCAGCCCAAAGGGTGCTAGCGGACACAATGAGCAGTTCTTC.

V usage is TRBV7-6 and J usage is TRBJ1-5; D not resolved. There are 13 residues in the CDR3. Trimming pared 5 bases from V and 4 bases from J, leaving 9 bases between. Looked up from germline, CDR1 is SGHVS and CDR2 is FNYEAQ. The CDR3 DNA reads TGTGCCAGCAGCCGAGACTGGAATCAGCCCCAGCATTTT. This gives the protein CASSRDWNQPQHF.

The rearrangement links TRBV29-1 to TRBJ2-2; D is perhaps TRBD1 (7 bases). This CDR3 contains 14 residues. Germline values: CDR1 SQVTM, CDR2 ANQGSEA. The CDR3 protein is CSARQGGGAGELFF. As DNA, the CDR3 is TGCAGTGCCCGACAGGGAGGAGGTGCCGGGGAGCTGTTTTTT.

The CDR3 nucleotides read TGTGCCAGCAGTTTGGTAGGGGTCGGCCAGCCCCAGCATTTT. This encodes CASSLVGVGQPQHF. The chain links TRBV27 to TRBJ1-5, with D possibly being TRBD1 (5 bases). Germline values: CDR1 MNHEY, CDR2 SMNVEV (reference sequence). The CDR3 is 14 residues long. Between the trimmed V and J ends, which lost 3 bases and 7 bases, there was a span of 13 bases.

The chain recombines TRBV5-6 with TRBJ2-3; 7 nucleotides agree with TRBD2. CDR1 and CDR2 (germline): SGHDT, YYEEEE. V dropped 0 bases and J dropped 0; count of bases not matched to a gene: 4. This CDR3 is built from 16 residues. CDR3 DNA sequence: TGTGCCAGCAGCTTGGGACTAGCCACTAGCACAGATACGCAGTATTTT. Its protein product is CASSLGLATSTDTQYF.

This clone was counted a few times. This chain uses TRBV5-1 with TRBJ2-2; D perhaps matches TRBD1 (5 bases). V was trimmed by 0 bases and J by 1 base, leaving 7 bases between them. The germline CDR1 and CDR2 sequences are SGHRS and YFSETQ. The CDR3 length is 15 residues. The DNA for the CDR3 is TGCGCCAGCAGCTTGGGACAGTTGAACACCGGGGAGCTGTTTTTT. Amino acid sequence: CASSLGQLNTGELFF.

As for this clone: The same CDR3 can be traced to other DNA sequences in this sample. V and J are TRBV4-3 and TRBJ2-3; 8 nucleotides line up with TRBD2. Germline assignment: CDR1 LGHNA and CDR2 YSLEER. The CDR3 is 15 residues long. J was trimmed by 0 bases and V by 4 bases; bases with no gene match: 3. This chain's CDR3 is CASSPRGGSTDTQYF. The CDR3 nucleotides are TGCGCCAGCAGCCCCCGGGGGGGGAGCACAGATACGCAGTATTTT.

This clone appeared a few times. The chain couples TRBV7-3 to TRBJ1-1, with D unresolved. Germline V lookup: CDR1 SGHTA, CDR2 FQGTGA. V lost 3 bases to trimming and J lost 1 base, with 9 bases between them. The CDR3 consists of 14 residues. This chain's CDR3 is CASSLYPGNTEAFF. DNA of the CDR3: TGTGCCAGCAGCTTGTACCCAGGGAACACTGAAGCTTTCTTT.

The table lists this clone with a few counts. V gene TRBV7-2 combines with J gene TRBJ2-3; 14 nucleotides line up with TRBD2. The V gene end was trimmed by 3 bases and the J gene end by 15 bases; junction bases not matched to a gene: 5. The germline V gene encodes CDR1 SGHTA and CDR2 FQGNSA. The CDR3 is 13 residues long. The CDR3 spells CASSLSGTSGGYF. In nucleotides, the CDR3 is TGTGCCAGCAGCTTGTCCGGGACTAGCGGGGGATATTTT.

At least ten counts were recorded for this clone. The CDR3 coding sequence is TGCGCCAGCAGCACGACAGGGGGCACCGGGGAGCTGTTTTTT. Amino acid sequence: CASSTTGGTGELFF. The gene calls are TRBV5-1 and TRBJ2-2; 9 bases map to TRBD1. CDR3 length equals 14 residues. CDR1 is SGHRS, CDR2 YFSETQ, per germline. With 4 bases clipped from V and 4 bases from J, the junction kept 2 bases outside the gene matches.

The sample holds a few counts of this clone. The rearrangement joins TRBV7-9 to TRBJ1-5, with D hard to call. In germline, CDR1 is SEHNR, CDR2 FQNEAQ (reference sequence). CDR3 size: 12 residues. Trimming shortened V by 3 bases and J by 1 base, and 1 base separated the two germline ends. The CDR3 coding sequence is TGTGCCAGCAGCTTCAGCAATCAGCCCCAGCATTTT. Translation gives CASSFSNQPQHF.

The chain joins TRBV14 to TRBJ2-7; D gene ambiguous. Germline values: CDR1 SGHDN, CDR2 FVKESK. Trimming cost V 1 base and J 3 bases, with 10 bases left between them. The CDR3 consists of 14 residues. The CDR3 loop reads CASSQAGSRYEQYF. The CDR3 DNA reads as TGTGCCAGCAGCCAAGCCGGGTCCCGCTACGAGCAGTACTTC.

This chain's CDR3 is CASSLTAGGPYEQYF. As DNA, the CDR3 is TGTGCCAGCAGCTTAACCGCGGGAGGACCCTACGAGCAGTACTTC. The gene calls are TRBV7-2 and TRBJ2-7; 8 nucleotides agree with TRBD2. Germline V CDR1 and CDR2: SGHTA, FQGNSA. This CDR3 has 15 amino acids. The V gene end was trimmed by 2 bases and the J gene end by 2 bases; junction bases not matched to a gene: 5.

The chain joins TRBV14 to TRBJ2-3; D unclear. Germline assignment: CDR1 SGHDN and CDR2 FVKESK. The CDR3 loop spans 15 amino acids. V was trimmed by 0 bases and J by 4 bases, leaving 11 bases between them. The CDR3 sequence: CASSQEAVNADTQYF. The CDR3 DNA reads as TGTGCCAGCAGCCAAGAAGCAGTAAACGCAGATACGCAGTATTTT. Full variable domain (outside the CDR3, taken from reference TRBV14 and TRBJ2-3): EAGVTQFPSHSVIEKGQTVTLRCDPISGHDNLYWYRRVMGKEIKFLLHFVKESKQDESGMPNNRFLAERTGGTYSTLKVQPAELEDSGVYFCASSQEAVNADTQYFGPGTRLTVL.

In this sample, this clone turned up many times. The rearrangement uses TRBV14 and TRBJ2-4, with 7 bases that match TRBD1. CDR3 size: 13 residues. Germline V CDR1 and CDR2: SGHDN, FVKESK. The V gene end was trimmed by 0 bases and the J gene end by 7 bases; junction bases not matched to a gene: 0. The CDR3 nucleotides are TGTGCCAGCAGCCAAGACAGGGGGAACATTCAGTACTTC. Residues: CASSQDRGNIQYF.

This clone was detected only a few times. The genes are TRBV27 and TRBJ2-1; 12 nucleotides align to TRBD2. In germline, CDR1 is MNHEY, CDR2 SMNVEV (reference sequence). The junction had 7 bases not matched to a gene; V was cut back by 6 bases and J by 10 bases. The CDR3 runs to 14 residues. CDR3 region: CASRLAGGGGEQFF. CDR3 in DNA: TGTGCCAGCAGACTAGCGGGAGGAGGTGGGGAGCAGTTCTTC.